Below, 18 T cell receptor beta chains from the same sample are listed, as sequenced in a study of cytomegalovirus exposure and HLA in healthy donors. The PCR made use of 60 Vbeta and 13 Jbeta primers. Sequencing was performed with immunoSEQ multiplex PCR; in TCRdb, only in-frame clones are kept and a portion is missing. Among 150,000 to 200,000 clones listed, approximately 86% were seen once. Sequencing was carried out using PBMCs. These receptors originate from a woman aged 18-29 years in good health and CMV-seronegative.

The rearrangement uses TRBV20-1 and TRBJ1-2; D unclear. The CDR3 has 11 amino acids. Trimming took 3 bases from V and 8 from J, leaving 10 bases between them. CDR1 is DFQATT and CDR2 is SNEGSKA in the germline V gene (reference sequence). CDR3 nucleotides: TGCAGTGCTAGGAGGCATAAAGGCTACACCTTC. This sequence encodes CSARRHKGYTF.

V is TRBV10-3 and J is TRBJ1-2, with D possibly being TRBD1 (6 bases). V lost 0 bases to trimming and J lost 5 bases, with 10 bases between them. Per germline, CDR1 ENHRY and CDR2 SYGVKD. CDR3 length: 14 residues. The CDR3 spells CAISESGRGYGYTF. For the CDR3, the DNA is TGTGCCATCAGTGAGTCAGGCAGGGGATATGGCTACACCTTC.

The chain joins TRBV25-1 to TRBJ2-3; 8 positions agree with TRBD2. There are 16 residues in the CDR3. Trimming removed 3 bases from V and 5 bases from J; junction bases left unmatched: 10. CDR1 MGHDK and CDR2 SYGVNS come from the germline V gene. The CDR3 protein is CASSDIGGGPGDTQYF. The CDR3 region has the DNA TGTGCCAGCAGTGATATCGGCGGGGGGCCTGGAGATACGCAGTATTTT. Drawing the rest from reference TRBV25-1 and TRBJ2-3, the complete variable domain is EADIYQTPRYLVIGTGKKITLECSQTMGHDKMYWYQQDPGMELHLIHYSYGVNSTEKGDLSSESTVSRIRTEHFPLTLESARPSHTSQYLCASSDIGGGPGDTQYFGPGTRLTVL.

The chain combines TRBV6-5 with TRBJ2-1; D is possibly TRBD1 (6 bases). The CDR3 runs 14 residues. The germline V and J ends were trimmed by 8 bases and 3 bases, with 14 bases remaining between them. Germline loops: CDR1 MNHEY, CDR2 SVGAGI. The CDR3 DNA is TGTGCCAGCCAAAAGCCAGGGGACTACAATGAGCAGTTCTTC. It codes for CASQKPGDYNEQFF.

The count of this clone is one. The genes are TRBV19 and TRBJ1-1; 7 positions agree with TRBD1. After removal of 5 bases from V and 5 bases from J, the junction contained 8 bases not matched to a gene. In germline, CDR1 is LNHDA, CDR2 SQIVND (reference sequence). The CDR3 covers 14 residues. The CDR3 region is CASSRQGEWTEAFF. CDR3 sequence (DNA): TGTGCCAGTAGTCGACAGGGAGAGTGGACTGAAGCTTTCTTT.

V gene TRBV4-3 combines with J gene TRBJ2-3; TRBD2 matches at 7 bases. Trimming at V came to 3 bases and at J to 6 bases, leaving 9 bases not matched to a gene. Germline CDR1 reads LGHNA; CDR2 reads YSLEER. The CDR3 loop spans 15 amino acids. The CDR3, as DNA: TGCGCCAGCAGCCAGGATCTGGACGGGAGGGATACGCAGTATTTT. As protein: CASSQDLDGRDTQYF.

V gene TRBV5-1 combines with J gene TRBJ2-4, with 7 bases aligning to TRBD1. The germline CDR1 and CDR2 sequences are SGHRS and YFSETQ. V trimming: 5 bases; J trimming: 3 bases; junction bases outside the gene matches: 17. The CDR3 runs 18 residues. The CDR3 protein is CASSPRLGGDRFKNIQYF. The CDR3 DNA sequence: TGCGCCAGCAGTCCTCGCCTAGGGGGCGATCGGTTCAAAAACATTCAGTACTTC.

The chain recombines TRBV28 with TRBJ1-2, with TRBD1 identical over 11 bases. With V trimmed by 6 bases and J by 4 bases, 10 bases remained unmatched. The germline V gene has CDR1 MDHEN and CDR2 SYDVKM. This CDR3 contains 16 residues. The CDR3 is CASRGDRGTSFYGYTF. DNA of the CDR3: TGTGCCAGCAGAGGGGACAGGGGGACCTCCTTCTATGGCTACACCTTC.

This clone was detected a few times. The chain links TRBV5-5 to TRBJ1-4, with D unresolved. This CDR3 is 16 amino acids long. Germline assignment: CDR1 SGHKS and CDR2 YYEKEE (reference sequence). V lost 4 bases, J lost 4 bases, and 17 bases lay in between. For the CDR3, the DNA is TGTGCCAGCAGCCCGCACCCGGGTCCCGGTAATGAAAAACTGTTTTTT. It encodes CASSPHPGPGNEKLFF.

The chain carries TRBV11-2 and TRBJ2-3, with 13 bases identical to TRBD2. Germline CDR1 and CDR2: SGHAT and FQNNGV. The CDR3 has 15 amino acids. Germline trimming cut 1 base from V and 7 bases from J; bases unmatched to any gene: 2. The CDR3 DNA is TGTGCCAGCAGCTTAGGGACTAGCGGGAGAAATACGCAGTATTTT. Encoded protein: CASSLGTSGRNTQYF.

The J gene is TRBJ2-7, the V gene TRBV11-3, with 11 positions matching TRBD2. CDR3 size: 13 residues. The germline V gene has CDR1 SGHNT and CDR2 YENEEA. With V trimmed by 5 bases and J by 6 bases, 3 bases remained unmatched. The CDR3 here is CASSVTSGTEQYF. DNA for the CDR3: TGTGCCAGCAGCGTGACTAGCGGGACCGAGCAGTACTTC.

The chain links TRBV5-1 to TRBJ2-5, with 11 nucleotides matching TRBD1. Trimming took 4 bases from V and 1 from J; bases not matched to a gene: 0. Looked up from germline, CDR1 is SGHRS and CDR2 is YFSETQ. This CDR3 has 14 amino acids. The CDR3 region is CASSGTGGQETQYF. The CDR3 region has the DNA TGCGCCAGCAGCGGGACAGGGGGCCAAGAGACCCAGTACTTC.

The table lists this clone with a few counts. The chain links TRBV10-1 to TRBJ2-1, with TRBD2 matching 10 bases. The CDR3 consists of 15 residues. With 5 bases clipped from V and 6 bases from J, the junction kept 7 bases outside the gene matches. The germline CDR1 and CDR2 sequences are WNHNN and SYGVQD (reference sequence). The CDR3, as DNA: TGCGCCAGCAGTTCGGGACTAGCGACTTTCAATGAGCAGTTCTTC. Protein product: CASSSGLATFNEQFF.

V is TRBV7-2 and J is TRBJ2-7; 8 positions agree with TRBD2. The germline V gene encodes CDR1 SGHTA and CDR2 FQGNSA. V was clipped by 3 bases and J by 2 bases; unmatched bases: 6. The CDR3 is made up of 15 amino acids. CDR3 coding DNA: TGTGCCAGCAGCTTCGCCGGGACTAGGACCTACGAGCAGTACTTC. It specifies CASSFAGTRTYEQYF.

The rearrangement uses TRBV6-1 and TRBJ1-2; D not resolved. The CDR3 contains 15 residues. Germline assignment: CDR1 MNHNS and CDR2 SASEGT. V shed 1 base and J shed 3 bases, with 12 bases lying between them. The CDR3 here is CASSEDRGTHYGYTF. CDR3 nucleotide sequence: TGTGCCAGCAGTGAAGACCGCGGAACTCACTATGGCTACACCTTC.

The V gene is TRBV7-9, the J gene TRBJ2-1, with D unclear. V was pared by 4 bases and J by 5 bases, with 18 bases between. This CDR3 is built from 16 residues. Germline V CDR1 and CDR2: SEHNR, FQNEAQ (reference sequence). CDR3 residues: CASSSLQAEEHNEQFF. The DNA of the CDR3 is TGTGCCAGCAGCTCCCTCCAGGCCGAAGAGCACAATGAGCAGTTCTTC. Filled out from reference TRBV7-9 and TRBJ2-1, the complete variable domain reads DTGVSQNPRHKITKRGQNVTFRCDPISEHNRLYWYRQTLGQGPEFLTYFQNEAQLEKSRLLSDRFSAERPKGSFSTLEIQRTEQGDSAMYLCASSSLQAEEHNEQFFGPGTRLTVL.

This chain joins TRBV5-1 and TRBJ2-3; 15 bases are shared with TRBD2. V shed 4 bases, J shed 8 bases, and the junction held 8 bases outside the gene matches. The CDR3 contains 16 residues. Germline-derived CDR1 and CDR2 are SGHRS and YFSETQ. In DNA form, the CDR3 reads TGCGCCAGCAGCGCCGGACTAGCGGGGGGGGACGGTACGCAGTATTTT. Its translation is CASSAGLAGGDGTQYF. Full variable domain (outside the CDR3, taken from reference TRBV5-1 and TRBJ2-3): KAGVTQTPRYLIKTRGQQVTLSCSPISGHRSVSWYQQTPGQGLQFLFEYFSETQRNKGNFPGRFSGRQFSNSRSEMNVSTLELGDSALYLCASSAGLAGGDGTQYFGPGTRLTVL.

The V gene is TRBV5-4, the J gene TRBJ2-1; weak D call: TRBD1 (5 bases). The CDR3 is 12 residues long. Deletions cut 4 bases from V and 5 bases from J, with 7 bases between. Germline assignment: CDR1 SGHNT and CDR2 YYREEE (reference sequence). This CDR3 reads CASSETDNEQFF. In DNA, the CDR3 is TGTGCCAGCAGCGAGACAGACAATGAGCAGTTCTTC.